The clone carrying this T cell receptor beta chain has just one count. The entry originates in a study of blood T cell repertoires in COVID-19. This table comes from immunoSEQ multiplex PCR, and its TCRdb copy is limited to in-frame clones, with some not included. The table shows 250,000 to 300,000 clones, with about nine tenths occurring only once. V was clipped by 0 bases and J by 5 bases; unmatched bases: 10. Germline V CDR1 and CDR2: MGHRA, YSYEKL. CDR3 length: 17 amino acids. The specimen sequenced was peripheral blood. The source is a woman aged 30 to 39 with active or convalescent COVID-19. J is TRBJ2-7 and V is TRBV4-1, with 10 bases aligning to TRBD2. DNA for the CDR3: TGCGCCAGCAGCCAAGAAGGGCGAGCGGGGGGGCCGAACGAGCAGTACTTC. Protein: CASSQEGRAGGPNEQYF.